The 14 T cell receptor beta chains below come from one sample, sequenced in a study of cytomegalovirus exposure and HLA in healthy donors. The PCR employed 60 Vbeta primers together with 13 Jbeta primers. Profiled with immunoSEQ multiplex PCR; TCRdb holds only in-frame clones, not every one. The sample consists of 110,000 or so clones, more than 80% of them appearing once. The specimen was PBMCs. These receptors were collected from a young man in good health and CMV-seronegative.

The rearrangement links TRBV29-1 to TRBJ2-2; 14 bases are a match to TRBD2. The ends lost 6 bases at V and 5 bases at J; junction bases unmatched: 8. Germline V gene lookup returns CDR1 SQVTM and CDR2 ANQGSEA. The CDR3 extends over 16 amino acids. The CDR3: CSVTGTSGRNTGELFF. CDR3 coding DNA: TGCAGCGTGACCGGGACTAGCGGGAGAAATACCGGGGAGCTGTTTTTT.

V gene TRBV19 combines with J gene TRBJ1-5; possibly TRBD1 for D (6 bases). The CDR3 sequence is 15 residues long. Trimming shortened V by 5 bases and J by 1 base, and 12 bases separated the two germline ends. CDR1 is LNHDA, CDR2 SQIVND, per germline (reference sequence). The CDR3 DNA follows: TGTGCCAGTAGTCCGGACGGGACAAGCAATCAGCCCCAGCATTTT. This gives the protein CASSPDGTSNQPQHF.

This rearrangement joins TRBV7-2 to TRBJ2-1, with 7 bases lining up with TRBD2. This CDR3 has 17 residues. V shed 3 bases and J 2 bases; nucleotides not matched to a gene: 10. In germline, CDR1 is SGHTA, CDR2 FQGNSA. The DNA of the CDR3 is TGTGCCAGCAGCTTGGGTGGCCTAGCGGTCCCCTACAATGAGCAGTTCTTC. This translates into CASSLGGLAVPYNEQFF.

V gene TRBV18 combines with J gene TRBJ2-3; 7 bases align to TRBD2. This CDR3 contains 16 residues. V gave up 4 bases and J gave up 4 bases; unmatched junction bases: 11. Germline values: CDR1 KGHSH, CDR2 LQKENI. The CDR3 nucleotides read TGTGCCAGCTCACGATTAGCGGGCCCCGCGGCAGATACGCAGTATTTT. It codes for CASSRLAGPAADTQYF.

The chain couples TRBV30 to TRBJ1-1, with a tentative D call TRBD1 (6 bases). CDR3 length: 14 residues. The V gene's germline CDR1 is GTSNPN and CDR2 SVGIG (reference sequence). V was pared by 1 base and J by 1 base, with 10 bases between. The CDR3 loop reads CAWSEVQGNTEAFF. DNA of the CDR3: TGTGCCTGGAGTGAGGTACAGGGGAACACTGAAGCTTTCTTT.

In DNA form, the CDR3 reads TGTGCCAGCAGCAACCTCCAGGTGAGGGGACAAACTGAAGCTTTCTTT. The encoded protein is CASSNLQVRGQTEAFF. This sequence joins TRBV7-3 and TRBJ1-1; the D gene is possibly TRBD1 (6 bases). The CDR3 spans 16 residues. The ends were cut back, 5 bases at V and 5 bases at J, with 21 bases in the middle. CDR1 SGHTA and CDR2 FQGTGA come from the germline V gene.

V gene TRBV25-1 combines with J gene TRBJ2-3, with 8 bases identical to TRBD2. The V gene end was trimmed by 3 bases and the J gene end by 5 bases; junction bases not matched to a gene: 10. CDR1 is MGHDK and CDR2 is SYGVNS in the germline V gene. The CDR3 is 16 residues long. The CDR3 nucleotides read TGTGCCAGCAGTGACCCCACCCGGCTAGCGGGAGATACGCAGTATTTT. Its translation is CASSDPTRLAGDTQYF.

This rearrangement joins TRBV2 to TRBJ2-7; 7 nucleotides align to TRBD1. CDR1 SNHLY and CDR2 FYNNEI come from the germline V gene. V was pared by 7 bases and J by 0 bases, with 6 bases of the junction left unmatched. The CDR3 runs 14 residues. CDR3: CASTPGQLSYEQYF. DNA for the CDR3: TGTGCCAGCACTCCGGGACAGCTCTCCTACGAGCAGTACTTC. Variable domain in full (rest from reference TRBV2 and TRBJ2-7): EPEVTQTPSHQVTQMGQEVILRCVPISNHLYFYWYRQILGQKVEFLVSFYNNEISEKSEIFDDQFSVERPDGSNFTLKIRSTKLEDSAMYFCASTPGQLSYEQYFGPGTRLTVT.

V usage is TRBV6-5 and J usage is TRBJ2-1, with TRBD2 matching over 7 bases. From germline, CDR1 is MNHEY and CDR2 SVGAGI. J was trimmed by 7 bases and V by 4 bases; bases with no gene match: 7. The CDR3 covers 14 residues. The CDR3 here is CASSWDISGNEQFF. The CDR3 nucleotides are TGTGCCAGCAGTTGGGATATTAGCGGGAATGAGCAGTTCTTC.

The chain links TRBV6-5 to TRBJ1-3, with D tentatively TRBD1 (6 bases). Germline-derived CDR1 and CDR2 are MNHEY and SVGAGI. The CDR3 spans 14 residues. The ends were cut back, 6 bases at V and 4 bases at J, with 13 bases in the middle. CDR3 DNA sequence: TGTGCCAGCAGAGGGGGACACTTCGGAAACACCATATATTTT. It is translated as CASRGGHFGNTIYF.

The chain recombines TRBV27 with TRBJ1-2; D not resolved. This CDR3 spans 14 amino acids. Per the germline V gene, CDR1 is MNHEY and CDR2 is SMNVEV (reference sequence). The V and J ends lost 4 bases and 4 bases respectively, with 13 bases between them. The CDR3 DNA reads TGTGCCAGCAGTTCCCCAGGAAGTTCCTATGGCTACACCTTC. It translates to CASSSPGSSYGYTF.

V and J are TRBV6-4 and TRBJ2-1, with TRBD2 identical over 10 bases. The germline gives CDR1 MRHNA, CDR2 SNTAGT. J was trimmed by 2 bases and V by 6 bases; bases with no gene match: 4. CDR3 size: 15 residues. CDR3 protein: CASSRAGGTYNEQFF. The CDR3 DNA sequence: TGTGCCAGCAGCAGAGCGGGAGGGACCTACAATGAGCAGTTCTTC.

A note on this clone: A read error is likely here: a far larger clone is one base away. In this CDR3 the conserved last residue, phenylalanine or tryptophan, is missing, so a read error is likely. V and J are TRBV7-2 and TRBJ1-1; no reliable D call. Germline CDR1 and CDR2: SGHTA and FQGNSA. This CDR3 has 15 amino acids. V gave up 0 bases and J gave up 1 base, with 9 bases separating them. The CDR3 nucleotides read TGTGCCAGCAGCTTAGCGCGGCAAAAGAACACTGAAGCTTTCCTT. It translates to CASSLARQKNTEAFL.

The genes are TRBV29-1 and TRBJ1-1, with TRBD1 matching 8 bases. The CDR3 spans 13 residues. The germline CDR1 and CDR2 sequences are SQVTM and ANQGSEA. Germline trimming cut 7 bases from V and 1 base from J; bases unmatched to any gene: 5. The DNA of the CDR3 is TGCAGCGGACAGGGACAGGAGAACACTGAAGCTTTCTTT. Amino acid sequence: CSGQGQENTEAFF.